This T cell receptor beta chain is drawn from a study of blood T cell repertoires in COVID-19. The overall study: Acute-phase and convalescent COVID-19 samples originated in the United States, Italy and Spain.

Data came from immunoSEQ multiplex PCR; TCRdb stores just in-frame clones and leaves some out. The table has approximately 160,000 clones, 90% to 95% seen once. The source of this sequence is a woman aged 55-70 years with COVID-19, enrolled during active disease. The sequenced material came from peripheral blood.

CDR3 sequence reads: CASSPGTSGGFSYNEQFF. CDR3 nucleotide sequence: TGTGCCAGCAGCCCAGGGACTAGCGGGGGGTTCTCCTACAATGAGCAGTTCTTC. The V gene is TRBV14, the J gene TRBJ2-1, with TRBD2 identical over 15 bases. The germline V gene has CDR1 SGHDN and CDR2 FVKESK. The CDR3 extends over 18 amino acids. The junction had 4 bases not matched to a gene; V was cut back by 4 bases and J by 0 bases.